Each of the 22 T cell receptor beta chains below was sequenced from the same sample in a study of blood T cell repertoires in COVID-19. TCRdb's copy holds only in-frame clones and misses some; the assay was immunoSEQ multiplex PCR. In the table there are 50,000 to 65,000 clones, 72% of which are singletons. Source material: PBMCs or T cells enriched from blood (not recorded which). The receptors originated from an older woman who had been exposed to COVID-19.

The rearrangement uses TRBV30 and TRBJ1-1, with D perhaps matching TRBD1 (5 bases). The CDR3 consists of 12 residues. V lost 6 bases to trimming and J lost 6 bases, with 14 bases between them. The germline gives CDR1 GTSNPN, CDR2 SVGIG (reference sequence). CDR3 sequence: CACGLGGAEAFF. CDR3 coding DNA: TGTGCCTGCGGCCTCGGGGGGGCTGAAGCTTTCTTT.

V is TRBV28 and J is TRBJ1-1; D gene ambiguous. Trimming removed 3 bases at V and 8 bases at J, with 10 bases between. This CDR3 is built from 12 residues. Germline V gene data show CDR1 as MDHEN and CDR2 as SYDVKM. As DNA, the CDR3 is TGTGCCAGCAGTTTGTCAGGCCACGAAGCTTTCTTT. As protein: CASSLSGHEAFF.

The V and J genes are TRBV29-1 and TRBJ1-1; TRBD1 matches 8 bases. The CDR3 contains 13 residues. Germline loops: CDR1 SQVTM, CDR2 ANQGSEA. The ends lost 6 bases at V and 6 bases at J; junction bases unmatched: 9. The CDR3 bases are TGCAGCGTCCCAGGACAGGGTGACTCTGAAGCTTTCTTT. This codes for CSVPGQGDSEAFF.

V usage is TRBV5-1 and J usage is TRBJ1-2; 8 bases match TRBD1. From germline, CDR1 is SGHRS and CDR2 YFSETQ. CDR3 length: 14 amino acids. Trimming cost V 2 bases and J 4 bases; bases outside gene matches: 4. The CDR3 nucleotides read TGCGCCAGCAGCTTAGGACAGGGAATCTATGGCTACACCTTC. Residues: CASSLGQGIYGYTF.

The table lists this clone with a few counts. The chain links TRBV27 to TRBJ2-7, with D tentatively TRBD2 (6 bases). V was cut by 6 bases and J by 2 bases, with 14 bases left in between. CDR1 and CDR2 from the germline V gene are MNHEY and SMNVEV (reference sequence). The CDR3 is made up of 14 amino acids. CDR3 DNA sequence: TGTGCCAGCAGCCTAAACTCGGGGGCCTACGAGCAGTACTTC. This sequence encodes CASSLNSGAYEQYF.

Only a few counts were recorded for this clone. V gene TRBV28 combines with J gene TRBJ1-2; D is possibly TRBD1 (6 bases). Trimming took off 6 bases at V and 0 bases at J, with 14 bases between the two ends. This CDR3 region has 15 residues. From germline, CDR1 is MDHEN and CDR2 SYDVKM. DNA of the CDR3: TGTGCCAGCAGCCAAGGGACAAGGGCTAACTATGGCTACACCTTC. It yields the protein CASSQGTRANYGYTF.

The chain combines TRBV11-2 with TRBJ2-1, with D uncertain. Trimming removed 2 bases at V and 6 bases at J, with 8 bases between. CDR3 size: 13 residues. CDR1 and CDR2 (germline): SGHAT, FQNNGV. The CDR3 protein is CASSLLRVNEQFF. DNA of the CDR3: TGTGCCAGCAGCTTACTACGAGTCAATGAGCAGTTCTTC. The entire variable domain, with the rest obtained from reference TRBV11-2 and TRBJ2-1, is as follows: EAGVAQSPRYKIIEKRQSVAFWCNPISGHATLYWYQQILGQGPKLLIQFQNNGVVDDSQLPKDRFSAERLKGVDSTLKIQPAKLEDSAVYLCASSLLRVNEQFFGPGTRLTVL.

This chain links TRBV6-5 with TRBJ2-7; the D is unclear. The V gene's germline CDR1 is MNHEY and CDR2 SVGAGI. Trimming left V 4 bases short and J 6 bases short, with 10 bases between. The CDR3 is made up of 12 amino acids. CDR3 nucleotide sequence: TGTGCCAGCAGTTCCCGCGAGCCCGAGCAGTACTTC. Protein sequence: CASSSREPEQYF.

This chain links TRBV7-3 with TRBJ2-7; D is ambiguous. V was pared by 0 bases and J by 5 bases, with 8 bases between. Germline V gene lookup returns CDR1 SGHTA and CDR2 FQGTGA. The CDR3 consists of 13 residues. CDR3: CASSLTPYNEQYF. The DNA for the CDR3 is TGTGCCAGCAGCTTAACCCCGTATAACGAGCAGTACTTC.

For the CDR3, the DNA is TGTGCCAGCAGTCGGGACAGATGGCAGCCCCAGCATTTT. It is translated as CASSRDRWQPQHF. This chain joins TRBV2 and TRBJ1-5; the match to TRBD1 covers 7 bases. CDR1 SNHLY and CDR2 FYNNEI come from the germline V gene. The CDR3 is 13 amino acids. V shed 5 bases, J shed 7 bases, and the junction held 5 bases outside the gene matches.

In its sample, this clone was seen a few times. The chain combines TRBV7-8 with TRBJ2-1; D unresolved. The V end was cut by 5 bases, the J end by 7 bases, with 6 bases between. The CDR3 extends over 11 amino acids. CDR1 and CDR2 (germline): SGHVS, FQNEAQ. CDR3 region: CASSLTNEQFF. The CDR3 bases are TGTGCCAGCAGCCTAACAAATGAGCAGTTCTTC.

The chain has TRBV21-1 and TRBJ2-3; the D segment call TRBD1 is taken from the table without a DNA check. TRBV21-1 is classified as a pseudogene. The CDR3 has 16 residues. The CDR3 nucleotides are TGTGCCAGCAGCAAAGGACCGCAGGGAACCCCAGATACGCAGTATTTT. It codes for CASSKGPQGTPDTQYF.

The chain employs TRBV28 and TRBJ1-2, with D hard to call. CDR3 size: 13 residues. Germline CDR1 MDHEN, CDR2 SYDVKM. Trimming removed 8 bases at V and 2 bases at J, with 12 bases between. CDR3 sequence: CASGPPKNYGYTF. The CDR3 bases are TGTGCCAGCGGTCCCCCTAAGAACTATGGCTACACCTTC.

V gene TRBV9 combines with J gene TRBJ2-1; D remains unclear. The CDR3 covers 16 residues. Germline V gene data show CDR1 as SGDLS and CDR2 as YYNGEE. The germline V and J ends were trimmed by 3 bases and 0 bases, with 13 bases remaining between them. This chain's CDR3 is CASSAHSTSSYNEQFF. CDR3 DNA sequence: TGTGCCAGCAGCGCCCACTCTACGAGCTCCTACAATGAGCAGTTCTTC.

The chain couples TRBV4-2 to TRBJ2-2; D not certain. CDR1 LGHNA and CDR2 YNFKEQ come from the germline V gene. V lost 0 bases and J 8 bases, leaving 10 bases between the germline ends. The CDR3 sequence is 14 residues long. Written as DNA, the CDR3 is TGTGCCAGCAGCCAAGAACTAACTTTAGGGGAGCTGTTTTTT. It codes for CASSQELTLGELFF.

The rearrangement links TRBV28 to TRBJ1-4; D may be TRBD1 (5 bases). CDR1 is MDHEN, CDR2 SYDVKM, per germline. The V and J ends lost 10 bases and 5 bases respectively, with 17 bases between them. The CDR3 is 14 residues long. CDR3 loop: CATLAGHLNEKLFF. The DNA of the CDR3 is TGTGCCACCCTGGCCGGACATCTGAATGAAAAACTGTTTTTT. The full variable domain, rest sourced from reference TRBV28 and TRBJ1-4, is DVKVTQSSRYLVKRTGEKVFLECVQDMDHENMFWYRQDPGLGLRLIYFSYDVKMKEKGDIPEGYSVSREKKERFSLILESASTNQTSMYLCATLAGHLNEKLFFGSGTQLSVL.

This clone has only one observation. The chain has TRBV30 and TRBJ1-3; TRBD1 might be the D (5 bases). The CDR3 extends over 18 amino acids. Germline-derived CDR1 and CDR2 are GTSNPN and SVGIG (reference sequence). V was shortened by 0 bases and J by 0 bases, with 18 bases between the two germline ends. CDR3 sequence reads: CAWSVRPGGISSGNTIYF. The CDR3 DNA sequence: TGTGCCTGGAGTGTACGTCCCGGGGGGATAAGCTCTGGAAACACCATATATTTT.

The chain recombines TRBV19 with TRBJ1-6, with TRBD1 identical over 9 bases. CDR1 and CDR2 from the germline V gene are LNHDA and SQIVND (reference sequence). With 8 bases clipped from V and 5 bases from J, the junction kept 4 bases outside the gene matches. This CDR3 has 14 residues. The CDR3 DNA follows: TGTGCCAGTTCCCGGGACAGGGATAATTCACCCCTCCACTTT. Translating it yields CASSRDRDNSPLHF. Full variable domain (missing parts from reference TRBV19 and TRBJ1-6): DGGITQSPKYLFRKEGQNVTLSCEQNLNHDAMYWYRQDPGQGLRLIYYSQIVNDFQKGDIAEGYSVSREKKESFPLTVTSAQKNPTAFYLCASSRDRDNSPLHFGNGTRLTVT.

This clone occurred once. The V and J genes are TRBV5-5 and TRBJ1-1; possible D gene TRBD1, 5 bases. This CDR3 is built from 13 residues. V was cut by 0 bases and J by 2 bases, with 5 bases left in between. The germline gives CDR1 SGHKS, CDR2 YYEKEE (reference sequence). This CDR3 is CASSLGGNTEAFF. DNA of the CDR3: TGTGCCAGCAGCTTGGGGGGCAACACTGAAGCTTTCTTT.

This sequence joins TRBV21-1 and TRBJ1-5; TRBD1, as called in the table, went unchecked against the DNA. TRBV21-1 is an annotated pseudogene. This CDR3 has 17 residues. For the CDR3, the DNA is TGTGCCAGCAGCACCGTCTTCCGGGACAGGGGGTGGTCGCCCCAGCATTTT. The encoded protein is CASSTVFRDRGWSPQHF.

This clone was counted a few times. The genes are TRBV3-1 (or the pseudogene TRBV3-2) and TRBJ1-1, with D possibly matching TRBD1 (6 bases). Deletions cut 4 bases from V and 4 bases from J, with 10 bases between. Germline assignment: CDR1 LGHDT and CDR2 YNNKEL (reference sequence). The CDR3 is made up of 13 amino acids. The CDR3 spells CASSPGRGTEAFF. The CDR3 coding sequence is TGTGCCAGCAGCCCAGGCAGGGGCACTGAAGCTTTCTTT.

The CDR3, as DNA: TGTGCCAGTAGTTGGGAGATTAATTCACCCCTCCACTTT. This sequence encodes CASSWEINSPLHF. The rearrangement uses TRBV19 and TRBJ1-6; no firm D call. CDR3 length: 13 amino acids. Germline loops: CDR1 LNHDA, CDR2 SQIVND (reference sequence). Trimming stripped 5 bases from V and 6 bases from J, with 8 bases between.